The sequence of this TCR beta chain was determined in a study of CD8 T cells in ankylosing spondylitis. The CDR3 is 12 amino acids. The V gene lost 5 bases and the J gene lost 4 bases, with 9 bases spanning the gap. Germline V gene lookup returns CDR1 SGHRS and CDR2 YFSETQ. A single record per CDR3 protein comes from TCRdb applying MiXCR to the 5' RACE reads. The sample contains about 150,000 distinct CDR3 sequences, roughly 10% of which appear only once. There are many counts of this clonotype. The gene calls are TRBV5-1 and TRBJ1-1; perhaps TRBD1 as D (6 bases). Material: blood, either unsorted or a sorted T cell fraction (not recorded which). This clonotype was sampled from a female donor with ankylosing spondylitis or in good health (not recorded which). Here the CDR3 DNA reads TGCGCCAGCAGGGTAGGGGGCACTGAAGCTTTCTTT. Its translation is CASRVGGTEAFF.